Presented here are 11 T cell receptor beta chains from one specimen sequenced in a study of blood T cells in healthy people across ages. The authors ran a second PCR of about 6 to 11 cycles using a sample-barcoded 5' primer and a J-beta primer mix. TCRdb analysed the 5' RACE reads with MiXCR anew, one entry per CDR3 protein. The sample holds 790,000 or so distinct CDR3 sequences; around 50% are singletons and the top ten take about a quarter. Sequencing was carried out using blood. These receptors were collected from a man aged 40-49 years in good health.

This clonotype was seen a few times. The CDR3, as DNA: TGTGCCAGCAGTGTGTATGAGCAGTTCTTC. It specifies CASSVYEQFF. The J gene is TRBJ2-1, the V gene TRBV2, with D unresolved. V gave up 4 bases and J gave up 8 bases, with 3 bases separating them. This CDR3 region has 10 residues. Germline CDR1 and CDR2: SNHLY and FYNNEI.

V gene TRBV12-3 or TRBV12-4 combines with J gene TRBJ1-6; a weak D match, TRBD1 (6 bases). The ends were cut back, 1 base at V and 9 bases at J, with 13 bases in the middle. This CDR3 is 15 amino acids long. DNA for the CDR3: TGTGCCAGCAGTTTAGGTACAGGGATAGGTTCACCCCTCCACTTT. As protein: CASSLGTGIGSPLHF.

The CDR3 coding sequence is TGTGCCAGCAGTAGAAAGAGCGCAGATACGCAGTATTTT. Translating gives CASSRKSADTQYF. The rearrangement links TRBV27 to TRBJ2-3; D is uncertain. This CDR3 has 13 residues. V lost 5 bases, J lost 4 bases, and 10 bases lay in between. The V gene's germline CDR1 is MNHEY and CDR2 SMNVEV (reference sequence).

The V gene is TRBV9, the J gene TRBJ2-7; 7 bases match TRBD2. Gene TRBJ2-4 matches the end of the DNA better, so the J call may be wrong. Per the germline V gene, CDR1 is SGDLS and CDR2 is YYNGEE. CDR3 length: 16 residues. The CDR3 nucleotides read TGTGCCAGCAGCGTAGGGGCGGCGGGAGCAGCGGACATTCAGTACTTC. Its translation is CASSVGAAGAADIQYF.

The J gene is TRBJ2-1, the V gene TRBV5-1, with 10 bases identical to TRBD2. The assigned J gene may be wrong: the sequence end matches TRBJ2-7 better. This CDR3 is built from 17 residues. The germline gives CDR1 SGHRS, CDR2 YFSETQ. CDR3 bases: TGCGCCAGCAGCACCTCCCCTAGCGGGGGCTCCCACAATGAGCAGTACTTC. It encodes CASSTSPSGGSHNEQYF.

The chain has TRBV15 and TRBJ1-1, with 8 nucleotides matching TRBD1. Per the germline V gene, CDR1 is LNHNV and CDR2 is YYDKDF (reference sequence). The CDR3 is 15 residues long. The junction had 4 bases not matched to a gene; V was cut back by 3 bases and J by 1 base. CDR3 nucleotides: TGTGCCACCAGCAGGGACAGGGCTGAGAACACTGAAGCTTTCTTT. It specifies CATSRDRAENTEAFF.

This clonotype was recorded at least ten times. This CDR3 reads CASDQAGIETQYF. The CDR3 coding sequence is TGTGCCAGTGACCAAGCGGGGATAGAGACCCAGTACTTC. The J gene is TRBJ2-5, the V gene TRBV28; 7 bases match TRBD2. The J segment lost 4 bases and the V segment lost 9 bases, leaving 8 bases of the junction unmatched. Germline assignment: CDR1 MDHEN and CDR2 SYDVKM. This CDR3 region has 13 residues.

The gene calls are TRBV24-1 and TRBJ2-7; weak D call: TRBD2 (5 bases). The CDR3 is 13 residues long. Between the trimmed V and J ends, which lost 2 bases and 6 bases, there was a span of 10 bases. Germline lookup yields CDR1 KGHDR and CDR2 SFDVKD. The CDR3 DNA follows: TGTGCCACCAGTGATTCTGGGAGAGGCGAGCAGTACTTC. Protein product: CATSDSGRGEQYF.

This clonotype has just a few counts. The chain has TRBV12-5 and TRBJ2-4; perhaps TRBD1 as D (5 bases). The CDR3 has 15 amino acids. The ends were cut back, 4 bases at V and 1 base at J, with 11 bases in the middle. CDR1 is LGHNT and CDR2 is FRNRAP in the germline V gene. For the CDR3, the DNA is TGTGCTAGTGGTTCGTCGACAGCCGCCAAAAACATTCAGTACTTC. Its protein is CASGSSTAAKNIQYF.

The rearrangement joins TRBV7-7 to TRBJ2-2; D not resolved. There are 12 residues in the CDR3. Trimming shortened V by 4 bases and J by 6 bases, and 6 bases separated the two germline ends. Germline lookup yields CDR1 SSHAT and CDR2 FNYEAQ (reference sequence). The CDR3 loop reads CASSWTAGELFF. CDR3 DNA sequence: TGTGCCAGCAGCTGGACGGCCGGGGAGCTGTTTTTT.

The chain carries TRBV24-1 and TRBJ2-3; 8 nucleotides align to TRBD2. Germline loops: CDR1 KGHDR, CDR2 SFDVKD. With V trimmed by 5 bases and J by 2 bases, 5 bases remained unmatched. CDR3 size: 15 residues. CDR3 DNA sequence: TGTGCCACCAGTGTCCCAGCGGGGGACACAGATACGCAGTATTTT. Amino acids: CATSVPAGDTDTQYF.